A single sample gave rise to the 19 T cell receptor beta chains below, sequenced in a study of T cells in Graves' hyperthyroidism and ophthalmopathy. Template material for amplifying TCR beta CDR3 regions consisted of RNA transcripts. First-round RT-PCR targeting the TCR CDR3 was performed with the HTBI primer set. TCRdb reprocessed the multiplex PCR reads via MiXCR and lists one record per CDR3 protein. The data show roughly 350,000 distinct CDR3 sequences, more than 14% seen once. Sequenced input: blood. The receptors come from a woman in her thirties with Graves' ophthalmopathy.

This clonotype was counted many times. The genes are TRBV3-1 and TRBJ2-7, with D tentatively TRBD2 (5 bases). Germline V gene lookup returns CDR1 LGHDT and CDR2 YNNKEL (reference sequence). Trimming removed 1 base at V and 2 bases at J, with 9 bases between. This CDR3 is 14 amino acids long. CDR3 nucleotides: TGTGCCAGCAGCCAAGCCTCCGGGACCTACGAGCAGTACTTC. Protein: CASSQASGTYEQYF.

This clonotype was seen many times. This chain links TRBV7-9 with TRBJ1-1; the D gene is possibly TRBD1 (5 bases). The length of the CDR3 is 17 residues. The V gene's germline CDR1 is SEHNR and CDR2 FQNEAQ (reference sequence). With 5 bases removed from V and 1 base from J, the gap between germline ends came to 20 bases. The CDR3 DNA follows: TGTGCCAGCAGCCGCTGGACCGGCACCGGGGCGAACACTGAAGCTTTCTTT. Encoded protein: CASSRWTGTGANTEAFF.

The rearrangement joins TRBV20-1 to TRBJ2-4, with 9 bases fitting TRBD2. Germline V gene data show CDR1 as DFQATT and CDR2 as SNEGSKA (reference sequence). V shed 4 bases and J 3 bases; nucleotides not matched to a gene: 13. The CDR3 has 17 amino acids. The CDR3 DNA sequence: TGCAGTGCTACGGGGACTAGCCACGAGCCTTTCAAAAACATTCAGTACTTC. Translating gives CSATGTSHEPFKNIQYF.

This clonotype was detected only a few times. V is TRBV12-3 or TRBV12-4 and J is TRBJ2-1; the match to TRBD2 covers 11 bases. After removal of 2 bases from V and 9 bases from J, the junction contained 3 bases not matched to a gene. The CDR3 is 14 residues long. The CDR3: CASSLPGLAAEQFF. The CDR3 DNA sequence: TGTGCCAGCAGTTTACCGGGACTAGCGGCTGAGCAGTTCTTC.

The sample holds many counts of this clonotype. The chain employs TRBV2 and TRBJ2-3; D uncertain. CDR3 length: 15 residues. Per the germline V gene, CDR1 is SNHLY and CDR2 is FYNNEI. V was clipped by 2 bases and J by 3 bases, with 12 bases between them. Here the CDR3 DNA reads TGTGCCAGCAGTGAAACACAGATACCAACAGATACGCAGTATTTT. Protein: CASSETQIPTDTQYF.

This clonotype has ten or more counts. This chain joins TRBV28 and TRBJ1-1; maybe TRBD1 (5 bases). Germline assignment: CDR1 MDHEN and CDR2 SYDVKM. CDR3 length: 16 residues. Deletions cut 2 bases from V and 3 bases from J, with 16 bases between. CDR3 region: CASSLGTGGLDTEAFF. The CDR3 DNA is TGTGCCAGCAGTTTAGGAACGGGGGGGTTGGACACTGAAGCTTTCTTT.

There are many counts of this clonotype. This rearrangement joins TRBV11-2 to TRBJ2-3; 7 nucleotides agree with TRBD1. Germline assignment: CDR1 SGHAT and CDR2 FQNNGV. The CDR3 extends over 15 amino acids. Losses at the gene ends were 5 bases for V and 4 bases for J; bases not matched to a gene: 9. The CDR3: CASSRPGQLADTQYF. For the CDR3, the DNA is TGTGCCAGCAGCCGACCGGGACAGTTAGCAGATACGCAGTATTTT.

This clonotype was detected ten times or more. The gene calls are TRBV27 and TRBJ2-7; D perhaps matches TRBD1 (5 bases). This CDR3 is built from 17 residues. Germline values: CDR1 MNHEY, CDR2 SMNVEV (reference sequence). V shed 5 bases and J shed 0 bases, with 20 bases lying between them. DNA of the CDR3: TGTGCCAGCAGTGCAGGGTTAGGACCCGGAAACTCCTACGAGCAGTACTTC. It is translated as CASSAGLGPGNSYEQYF.

The J gene is TRBJ2-1, the V gene TRBV9; a weak D match, TRBD1 (5 bases). The ends were cut back, 4 bases at V and 4 bases at J, with 18 bases in the middle. The germline gives CDR1 SGDLS, CDR2 YYNGEE. This CDR3 is 16 amino acids long. The CDR3 sequence: CASSPPPARVYNEQFF. DNA of the CDR3: TGTGCCAGCAGCCCCCCCCCTGCCAGGGTTTACAATGAGCAGTTCTTC. The full variable domain, its missing parts supplied by reference TRBV9 and TRBJ2-1, is DSGVTQTPKHLITATGQRVTLRCSPRSGDLSVYWYQQSLDQGLQFLIQYYNGEERAKGNILERFSAQQFPDLHSELNLSSLELGDSALYFCASSPPPARVYNEQFFGPGTRLTVL.

This clonotype was recorded many times. The chain carries TRBV28 and TRBJ1-5, with D possibly TRBD1 on 5 matching bases. Trimming cost V 7 bases and J 3 bases, with 13 bases left between them. CDR3 length: 14 amino acids. Germline CDR1 MDHEN, CDR2 SYDVKM. The CDR3 protein is CASNPDKYNQPQHF. CDR3 bases: TGTGCCAGCAACCCGGACAAGTACAATCAGCCCCAGCATTTT. Full variable domain (rest looked up from reference TRBV28 and TRBJ1-5): DVKVTQSSRYLVKRTGEKVFLECVQDMDHENMFWYRQDPGLGLRLIYFSYDVKMKEKGDIPEGYSVSREKKERFSLILESASTNQTSMYLCASNPDKYNQPQHFGDGTRLSIL.

This clonotype was counted ten times or more. This chain uses TRBV4-2 with TRBJ1-2, with 10 bases fitting TRBD1. V was pared by 0 bases and J by 6 bases, with 10 bases of the junction left unmatched. This CDR3 is built from 17 residues. Germline CDR1 is LGHNA and CDR2 is YNFKEQ. CDR3 bases: TGTGCCAGCAGCCAAGATAGGGGGACAGGGGCCTCCCATGGCTACACCTTC. Translating gives CASSQDRGTGASHGYTF.

This clonotype was counted a few times. V gene TRBV5-4 combines with J gene TRBJ2-2, with TRBD2 as a possible D gene (7 bases). CDR1 SGHNT and CDR2 YYREEE come from the germline V gene (reference sequence). Trimming stripped 4 bases from V and 0 bases from J, with 13 bases between. The CDR3 extends over 16 amino acids. Here the CDR3 reads CASSRGAEANTGELFF. In DNA, the CDR3 is TGTGCCAGCAGCCGGGGGGCAGAAGCGAACACCGGGGAGCTGTTTTTT.

The J gene is TRBJ1-2, the V gene TRBV6-1, with 7 bases fitting TRBD1. Germline V gene lookup returns CDR1 MNHNS and CDR2 SASEGT. Unmatched junction bases numbered 1, after V lost 3 bases and J lost 3 bases. CDR3 length: 13 residues. CDR3 protein: CASSDGQDYGYTF. CDR3 in DNA: TGTGCCAGCAGTGATGGACAGGACTATGGCTACACCTTC.

This clonotype was recorded many times. The chain has TRBV7-8 and TRBJ2-3; D is perhaps TRBD2 (6 bases). Per germline, CDR1 SGHVS and CDR2 FQNEAQ. Deletions cut 7 bases from V and 2 bases from J, with 25 bases between. There are 18 residues in the CDR3. The CDR3 protein is CASKPNPGGPQNTDTQYF. The CDR3 coding sequence is TGTGCCAGCAAACCAAATCCCGGGGGACCGCAAAACACAGATACGCAGTATTTT.

This clonotype has just a few counts. The chain links TRBV29-1 to TRBJ2-5; D unclear. The CDR3 has 10 residues. V was cut by 6 bases and J by 5 bases, with 7 bases left in between. From germline, CDR1 is SQVTM and CDR2 ANQGSEA. CDR3 loop: CSVASETQYF. DNA for the CDR3: TGCAGCGTCGCCAGCGAGACCCAGTACTTC.

This chain joins TRBV9 and TRBJ2-2; 8 nucleotides agree with TRBD2. Trimming cost V 2 bases and J 1 base; bases outside gene matches: 10. This CDR3 contains 18 residues. Germline-derived CDR1 and CDR2 are SGDLS and YYNGEE. The CDR3 sequence: CASSVDLGSGRNTGELFF. The CDR3 bases are TGTGCCAGCAGCGTCGATTTGGGGAGCGGGAGGAACACCGGGGAGCTGTTTTTT. The full variable domain, completed using reference TRBV9 and TRBJ2-2, is DSGVTQTPKHLITATGQRVTLRCSPRSGDLSVYWYQQSLDQGLQFLIQYYNGEERAKGNILERFSAQQFPDLHSELNLSSLELGDSALYFCASSVDLGSGRNTGELFFGEGSRLTVL.

This clonotype was counted ten times or more. The chain joins TRBV20-1 to TRBJ2-3; 8 positions match TRBD2. With V trimmed by 4 bases and J by 3 bases, 9 bases remained unmatched. The CDR3 covers 15 residues. Germline V gene sequence: CDR1 DFQATT, CDR2 SNEGSKA (reference sequence). The CDR3: CSATRGSGETDTQYF. The CDR3 DNA reads TGCAGTGCTACTCGGGGTAGCGGGGAAACAGATACGCAGTATTTT.

V gene TRBV9 combines with J gene TRBJ2-1; 7 nucleotides line up with TRBD1. The CDR3 has 13 residues. The germline V gene encodes CDR1 SGDLS and CDR2 YYNGEE. V was clipped by 3 bases and J by 7 bases; unmatched bases: 4. In DNA form, the CDR3 reads TGTGCCAGCAGCGAGGGCAGGGGGAATGAGCAGTTCTTC. Translated, it gives CASSEGRGNEQFF.

The chain employs TRBV12-3 or TRBV12-4 and TRBJ2-6, with unresolved D. CDR3 length: 13 amino acids. The germline V and J ends were trimmed by 11 bases and 2 bases, with 10 bases remaining between them. The CDR3 DNA reads as TGTGCCGTTCTTGCACCTGGGGCCAACGTCCTGACTTTC. As protein: CAVLAPGANVLTF.